The entry that follows covers one TCR beta chain sequence. As yet, its antigen is unknown. TCR beta libraries were prepared from cDNA with unique molecular identifiers. The T cell input of roughly 0.95 to 11 million gave roughly 500,000 cDNA molecules. One entry per CDR3 protein, called by TCRdb with MiXCR from the PCR reads. The sample lists some 700,000 distinct CDR3 sequences; around 60% were seen once. The sample is drawn from a study of post-analysis software for immune sequencing data. Study in general: Disease courses included relapsing-remitting, secondary progressive and progressive-relapsing multiple sclerosis. Study results and limitations: Patients had higher frequencies than controls of five or six TRBV segments, including TRBV5-6, TRBV5-1 and TRBV20-1. Multiple sclerosis was associated with a significant reduction in normalized Chao1 diversity relative to controls.

J was trimmed by 5 bases and V by 5 bases; bases with no gene match: 10. CDR1 and CDR2 (germline): SGHTA, FQGNSA. This CDR3 contains 15 residues. The rearrangement links TRBV7-2 to TRBJ1-1, with TRBD1 identical over 8 bases. This clonotype was sampled from a girl aged 2 to 10 with multiple sclerosis. Sequencing was carried out using blood. CDR3: CASSPQTGVTTEAFF. The CDR3 DNA reads TGTGCCAGCAGCCCCCAGACAGGGGTAACGACTGAAGCTTTCTTT.